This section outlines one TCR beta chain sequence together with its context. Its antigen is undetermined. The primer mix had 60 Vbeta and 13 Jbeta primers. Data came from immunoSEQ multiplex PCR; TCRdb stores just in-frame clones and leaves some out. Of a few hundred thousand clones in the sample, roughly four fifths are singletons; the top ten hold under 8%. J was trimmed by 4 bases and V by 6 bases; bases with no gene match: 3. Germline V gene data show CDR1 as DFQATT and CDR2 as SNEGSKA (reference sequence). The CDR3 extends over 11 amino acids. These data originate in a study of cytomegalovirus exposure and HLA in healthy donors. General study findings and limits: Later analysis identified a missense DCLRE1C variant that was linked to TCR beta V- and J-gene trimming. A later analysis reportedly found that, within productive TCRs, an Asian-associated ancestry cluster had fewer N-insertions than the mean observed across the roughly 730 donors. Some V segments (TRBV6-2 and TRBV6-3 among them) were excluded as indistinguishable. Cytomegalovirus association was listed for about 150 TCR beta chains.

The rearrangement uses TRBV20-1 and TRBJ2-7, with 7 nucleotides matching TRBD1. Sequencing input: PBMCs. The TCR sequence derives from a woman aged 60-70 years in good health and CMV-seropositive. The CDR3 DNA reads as TGCAGTGCAGAGACAGGGTACGAGCAGTACTTC. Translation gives CSAETGYEQYF.